A single sample gave rise to the 26 T cell receptor beta chains below, sequenced in a study of blood T cell repertoires in COVID-19. The data were produced by immunoSEQ multiplex PCR, yet TCRdb's version contains in-frame clones alone and is incomplete. Among about 230,000 clones listed, about 80% were seen once. Sequenced sample: peripheral blood. Receptors originate from a woman aged 45-60 years with acute or convalescent COVID-19.

J is TRBJ1-2 and V is TRBV6-6; 8 bases are a match to TRBD1. With 5 bases clipped from V and 4 bases from J, the junction kept 9 bases outside the gene matches. The CDR3 is made up of 15 amino acids. Germline loops: CDR1 MNHNY, CDR2 SVGAGI (reference sequence). This CDR3 is CASSTRTGPSYGYTF. The CDR3, as DNA: TGTGCCAGCAGTACCCGGACAGGGCCTTCCTATGGCTACACCTTC.

This clone was counted a single time. The V and J genes are TRBV5-1 and TRBJ2-7; D is unclear. The ends were cut back, 4 bases at V and 2 bases at J, with 19 bases in the middle. This CDR3 has 16 amino acids. CDR1 and CDR2 (germline): SGHRS, YFSETQ. The CDR3: CASSPPAATVAYEQYF. In nucleotides, the CDR3 is TGCGCCAGCAGCCCACCCGCGGCTACTGTAGCCTACGAGCAGTACTTC.

The rearrangement joins TRBV19 to TRBJ1-3; the D gene is possibly TRBD1 (6 bases). Looked up from germline, CDR1 is LNHDA and CDR2 is SQIVND (reference sequence). The ends were cut back, 5 bases at V and 0 bases at J, with 14 bases in the middle. This CDR3 has 16 residues. In nucleotides, the CDR3 is TGTGCCAGTAGTTCTACAGGGTTGAGCTCTGGAAACACCATATATTTT. Encoded protein: CASSSTGLSSGNTIYF.

Only one count was recorded for this clone. V gene TRBV6-1 combines with J gene TRBJ2-5, with TRBD1 matching 9 bases. V shed 6 bases and J 3 bases; nucleotides not matched to a gene: 5. Looked up from germline, CDR1 is MNHNS and CDR2 is SASEGT. The CDR3 is 14 amino acids. CDR3 region: CASSPGTGKETQYF. The CDR3 DNA follows: TGTGCCAGCAGCCCCGGGACAGGGAAAGAGACCCAGTACTTC.

The chain links TRBV7-2 to TRBJ1-2; D is unclear. There are 16 residues in the CDR3. The germline gives CDR1 SGHTA, CDR2 FQGNSA. V lost 1 base and J 1 base, leaving 13 bases between the germline ends. DNA of the CDR3: TGTGCCAGCAGCTTAGATAGTACAGTCTTTAACTATGGCTACACCTTC. Translated, it gives CASSLDSTVFNYGYTF.

The chain joins TRBV19 to TRBJ2-3; D is undetermined. CDR1 and CDR2 (germline): LNHDA, SQIVND (reference sequence). The CDR3 runs to 13 residues. The V end lost 3 bases, the J end lost 6 bases, and 10 bases lay between the germline ends. CDR3 sequence reads: CASSMAVRDTQYF. CDR3 coding DNA: TGTGCCAGTAGTATGGCGGTGCGGGATACGCAGTATTTT. Full variable domain (rest looked up from reference TRBV19 and TRBJ2-3): DGGITQSPKYLFRKEGQNVTLSCEQNLNHDAMYWYRQDPGQGLRLIYYSQIVNDFQKGDIAEGYSVSREKKESFPLTVTSAQKNPTAFYLCASSMAVRDTQYFGPGTRLTVL.

The chain employs TRBV7-9 and TRBJ2-5; 10 bases are a match to TRBD1. The germline V gene has CDR1 SEHNR and CDR2 FQNEAQ (reference sequence). The CDR3 extends over 17 amino acids. V lost 5 bases to trimming and J lost 6 bases; unmatched junction nucleotides: 15. The DNA of the CDR3 is TGTGCCAGCAGCCCGCAGTCGACAGGGGGCGCAGGAAAGACCCAGTACTTC. Its protein product is CASSPQSTGGAGKTQYF.

The V and J genes are TRBV15 and TRBJ1-5; D is perhaps TRBD1 (6 bases). The ends were cut back, 9 bases at V and 1 base at J, with 16 bases in the middle. CDR1 and CDR2 from the germline V gene are LNHNV and YYDKDF (reference sequence). The CDR3 runs to 15 residues. The CDR3 is CATRRGAGSNQPQHF. CDR3 DNA sequence: TGTGCCACACGACGGGGGGCGGGGAGCAATCAGCCCCAGCATTTT.

V gene TRBV2 combines with J gene TRBJ2-3, with a possible D match to TRBD2 (5 bases). Germline CDR1 SNHLY, CDR2 FYNNEI. The CDR3 has 13 residues. Trimming left V 10 bases short and J 5 bases short, with 16 bases between. The CDR3 DNA reads as TGTGCCACAAGGCGGCGGGTCGGAGATACGCAGTATTTT. It yields the protein CATRRRVGDTQYF.

V and J are TRBV24-1 and TRBJ2-1, with D uncertain. V lost 3 bases and J 7 bases, leaving 6 bases between the germline ends. The CDR3 length is 12 residues. The germline V gene has CDR1 KGHDR and CDR2 SFDVKD. The CDR3 sequence is CATSDPGNEQFF. In DNA form, the CDR3 reads TGTGCCACCAGTGATCCCGGGAATGAGCAGTTCTTC.

This chain joins TRBV7-7 and TRBJ1-5; D is uncertain. The germline gives CDR1 SSHAT, CDR2 FNYEAQ (reference sequence). The V gene lost 1 base and the J gene lost 4 bases, with 11 bases spanning the gap. This CDR3 contains 15 residues. In DNA, the CDR3 is TGTGCCAGCAGCTTAGAGAGGGAGCCGAATCAGCCCCAGCATTTT. Translation: CASSLEREPNQPQHF.

This clone has just one count. CDR3 residues: CASSQDRDTTQHF. CDR3 in DNA: TGCGCCAGCAGCCAAGATCGGGACACCACCCAGCATTTT. V is TRBV4-1 and J is TRBJ1-5, with D perhaps matching TRBD1 (6 bases). The ends were cut back, 0 bases at V and 11 bases at J, with 11 bases in the middle. Germline CDR1 is MGHRA and CDR2 is YSYEKL. The CDR3 length is 13 residues.

This chain connects TRBV5-1 to TRBJ1-5; TRBD1 aligns across 8 bases. After removal of 4 bases from V and 4 bases from J, the junction contained 7 bases not matched to a gene. Germline V lookup: CDR1 SGHRS, CDR2 YFSETQ. The CDR3 is 15 residues long. CDR3 nucleotides: TGCGCCAGCAGCGTCGCAGGGGGCGGGAATCAGCCCCAGCATTTT. Protein sequence: CASSVAGGGNQPQHF. Looking up the rest from reference TRBV5-1 and TRBJ1-5 gives the full variable domain: KAGVTQTPRYLIKTRGQQVTLSCSPISGHRSVSWYQQTPGQGLQFLFEYFSETQRNKGNFPGRFSGRQFSNSRSEMNVSTLELGDSALYLCASSVAGGGNQPQHFGDGTRLSIL.

The genes are TRBV5-1 and TRBJ2-3; 8 positions match TRBD2. The CDR3 has 18 residues. Germline loops: CDR1 SGHRS, CDR2 YFSETQ. V shed 0 bases, J shed 4 bases, and the junction held 13 bases outside the gene matches. CDR3 loop: CASSLGGLAGPGSDTQYF. The CDR3 DNA reads as TGCGCCAGCAGCTTGGGTGGTCTAGCGGGTCCCGGCTCAGATACGCAGTATTTT.

The chain couples TRBV19 to TRBJ2-1; 10 nucleotides line up with TRBD1. There are 17 residues in the CDR3. Germline loops: CDR1 LNHDA, CDR2 SQIVND (reference sequence). Trimming took 6 bases from V and 1 from J; bases not matched to a gene: 9. The CDR3 region is CASSGTGEMKSYNEQFF. CDR3 sequence (DNA): TGTGCCAGTAGCGGGACAGGGGAAATGAAATCCTACAATGAGCAGTTCTTC.

The V and J genes are TRBV14 and TRBJ2-2, with 10 bases lining up with TRBD1. Germline trimming cut 5 bases from V and 8 bases from J; bases unmatched to any gene: 5. Germline CDR1 reads SGHDN; CDR2 reads FVKESK. The CDR3 runs 14 residues. The CDR3 DNA reads TGTGCCAGCAGCTGGACAGGGGGAGTAGGGGAGCTGTTTTTT. Encoded protein: CASSWTGGVGELFF.

V gene TRBV6-5 combines with J gene TRBJ2-7; 10 bases are shared with TRBD2. Germline CDR1 MNHEY, CDR2 SVGAGI. This CDR3 is 13 amino acids long. The J segment lost 9 bases and the V segment lost 8 bases, leaving 10 bases of the junction unmatched. The CDR3 DNA follows: TGTGCCAGCCAAAGACTAGCGGGTCCCGGGCAGTACTTC. Translating gives CASQRLAGPGQYF.

The chain is built from TRBV19 and TRBJ2-7; 10 positions match TRBD2. V was clipped by 3 bases and J by 4 bases; unmatched bases: 3. CDR1 is LNHDA and CDR2 is SQIVND in the germline V gene (reference sequence). The CDR3 has 14 amino acids. This chain's CDR3 is CASSMASGRYEQYF. The CDR3 coding sequence is TGTGCCAGTAGTATGGCTAGCGGGAGATACGAGCAGTACTTC. The full variable domain, rest sourced from reference TRBV19 and TRBJ2-7, is DGGITQSPKYLFRKEGQNVTLSCEQNLNHDAMYWYRQDPGQGLRLIYYSQIVNDFQKGDIAEGYSVSREKKESFPLTVTSAQKNPTAFYLCASSMASGRYEQYFGPGTRLTVT.

The V gene is TRBV28, the J gene TRBJ1-2; 8 nucleotides agree with TRBD1. There are 14 residues in the CDR3. Germline V CDR1 and CDR2: MDHEN, SYDVKM. Trimming at V came to 6 bases and at J to 3 bases, leaving 6 bases not matched to a gene. The CDR3 DNA is TGTGCCAGCAGCCATCCGGGACAGGACTATGGCTACACCTTC. Translating it yields CASSHPGQDYGYTF.

Of note for this clone: This specimen includes other DNA sequences encoding the same CDR3. The chain recombines TRBV29-1 with TRBJ1-1; possible D gene TRBD1, 5 bases. Germline CDR1 is SQVTM and CDR2 is ANQGSEA. Between the trimmed V and J ends, which lost 6 bases and 0 bases, there was a span of 11 bases. The CDR3 is 13 amino acids. The CDR3 protein is CSVVQGLNTEAFF. The CDR3 bases are TGCAGCGTCGTTCAGGGTTTGAACACTGAAGCTTTCTTT.

The rearrangement uses TRBV7-6 and TRBJ2-1; a weak D match, TRBD1 (6 bases). Trimming shortened V by 5 bases and J by 2 bases, and 13 bases separated the two germline ends. The length of the CDR3 is 15 residues. The germline gives CDR1 SGHVS, CDR2 FNYEAQ. CDR3 DNA: TGTGCCAGCAGCCCAGACAGGCAGACCTACAATGAGCAGTTCTTC. The encoded protein is CASSPDRQTYNEQFF.

This chain joins TRBV4-1 and TRBJ1-2; D call uncertain. V was clipped by 1 base and J by 4 bases, with 16 bases between them. Germline V lookup: CDR1 MGHRA, CDR2 YSYEKL. The CDR3 totals 16 residues. The CDR3 region is CASSQGLQQDRYGYTF. CDR3 nucleotide sequence: TGCGCCAGCAGCCAAGGACTACAGCAGGACCGCTATGGCTACACCTTC.

This sequence joins TRBV5-4 and TRBJ1-2, with TRBD1 as a possible D gene (6 bases). Trimming took 0 bases from V and 0 from J, leaving 12 bases between them. The germline V gene has CDR1 SGHNT and CDR2 YYREEE (reference sequence). The CDR3 has 16 amino acids. The CDR3 DNA sequence: TGTGCCAGCAGCTTGGTGGGCAGGGGAACTAACTATGGCTACACCTTC. Encoded protein: CASSLVGRGTNYGYTF.

This chain connects TRBV2 to TRBJ2-3; D not resolved. The CDR3 spans 14 residues. V lost 4 bases and J lost 4, with 12 bases in between. The germline V gene has CDR1 SNHLY and CDR2 FYNNEI. CDR3: CASSAVSFADTQYF. In nucleotides, the CDR3 is TGTGCCAGCAGTGCGGTCTCCTTCGCAGATACGCAGTATTTT.

This sequence joins TRBV5-1 and TRBJ2-7; unclear D gene. The CDR3 is made up of 15 amino acids. Trimming left V 4 bases short and J 5 bases short, with 19 bases between. The germline CDR1 and CDR2 sequences are SGHRS and YFSETQ. The CDR3: CASSLVGQKRNEQYF. The CDR3, as DNA: TGCGCCAGCAGCCTTGTCGGCCAAAAGAGGAACGAGCAGTACTTC.

The table lists this clone with a few counts. The V gene is TRBV7-2, the J gene TRBJ2-5, with TRBD2 identical over 7 bases. Germline V CDR1 and CDR2: SGHTA, FQGNSA. The CDR3 contains 13 residues. J lost 4 bases, V lost 10 bases, and 9 bases had no gene match. CDR3 sequence: CAIDGGWAETQYF. CDR3 coding DNA: TGTGCCATCGACGGGGGGTGGGCAGAGACCCAGTACTTC. Supplemented by reference TRBV7-2 and TRBJ2-5, the full variable domain reads GAGVSQSPSNKVTEKGKDVELRCDPISGHTALYWYRQSLGQGLEFLIYFQGNSAPDKSGLPSDRFSAERTGGSVSTLTIQRTQQEDSAVYLCAIDGGWAETQYFGPGTRLLVL.